One and the same sample provided the 27 T cell receptor beta chains below, sequenced in a study of T-cell reconstitution after alpha-beta-depleted transplantation in children. Molecular barcoding with unique molecular identifiers was used for the TCRbeta library. From the PCR reads, TCRdb called clonotypes with MiXCR, one entry per CDR3 protein. The data contain approximately 110,000 distinct CDR3 sequences, more than 20% of them seen just once; the ten biggest clones take up 10%. The sample here was PBMCs, mostly from graft donor cells, taken 180 days after TCRalphabeta/CD19-depleted stem cell transplant. These receptors originate from a male patient under 10 years old who had a stem cell transplant for chronic granulomatous disease, so the T cells may come from the graft donor.

The V gene is TRBV5-5, the J gene TRBJ2-4; D is ambiguous. The ends were cut back, 2 bases at V and 0 bases at J, with 9 bases in the middle. The germline V gene encodes CDR1 SGHKS and CDR2 YYEKEE (reference sequence). The CDR3 is 15 residues long. CDR3 bases: TGTGCCAGCAGCTTATCGGTCCCAGCCAAAAACATTCAGTACTTC. It translates to CASSLSVPAKNIQYF. The variable domain in full, completed from reference TRBV5-5 and TRBJ2-4, reads DAGVTQSPTHLIKTRGQQVTLRCSPISGHKSVSWYQQVLGQGPQFIFQYYEKEERGRGNFPDRFSARQFPNYSSELNVNALLLGDSALYLCASSLSVPAKNIQYFGAGTRLSVL.

The rearrangement joins TRBV3-1 to TRBJ2-2; no reliable D call. The V and J ends lost 1 base and 12 bases respectively, with 12 bases between them. CDR1 is LGHDT and CDR2 is YNNKEL in the germline V gene (reference sequence). The length of the CDR3 is 13 residues. CDR3 DNA sequence: TGTGCCAGCAGCCAAGTCTCCGGTCGCCAGCTGTTTTTT. Protein sequence: CASSQVSGRQLFF.

CDR3 sequence: CASSIKGLDHNEQFF. As DNA, the CDR3 is TGTGCCAGTAGTATAAAGGGACTAGACCACAATGAGCAGTTCTTC. The chain has TRBV19 and TRBJ2-1, with TRBD2 identical over 8 bases. The CDR3 length is 15 residues. From germline, CDR1 is LNHDA and CDR2 SQIVND (reference sequence). Trimming took 2 bases from V and 5 from J; bases not matched to a gene: 5.

Worth noting for this clonotype: A read error may produce the germline difference seen at one junction end. This rearrangement joins TRBV6-6 to TRBJ2-2; tentatively, D is TRBD1 or TRBD2 (5 bases each). Per the germline V gene, CDR1 is MNHNY and CDR2 is SVGAGI (reference sequence). This CDR3 contains 13 residues. The CDR3 region is CASSQNSAGDLFF. The DNA for the CDR3 is TGTGCCAGCAGTCAAAACTCTGCCGGGGACCTGTTTTTT.

The chain employs TRBV28 and TRBJ2-5, with 9 nucleotides matching TRBD1. Germline lookup yields CDR1 MDHEN and CDR2 SYDVKM. V was clipped by 10 bases and J by 0 bases; unmatched bases: 9. The CDR3 has 15 residues. The CDR3 DNA follows: TGTGCCACCATGGGGACAGGGAGGTACCAAGAGACCCAGTACTTC. Translated: CATMGTGRYQETQYF.

This clonotype was counted at least ten times. This chain joins TRBV5-1 and TRBJ2-3; no clear D gene. The V end lost 0 bases, the J end lost 3 bases, and 14 bases lay between the germline ends. The V gene's germline CDR1 is SGHRS and CDR2 YFSETQ. CDR3 length: 16 residues. CDR3 in amino acids: CASSLDIPAGTDTQYF. The CDR3 DNA reads TGCGCCAGCAGCTTGGATATCCCCGCCGGGACAGATACGCAGTATTTT. Full variable domain (remainder filled in from reference TRBV5-1 and TRBJ2-3): KAGVTQTPRYLIKTRGQQVTLSCSPISGHRSVSWYQQTPGQGLQFLFEYFSETQRNKGNFPGRFSGRQFSNSRSEMNVSTLELGDSALYLCASSLDIPAGTDTQYFGPGTRLTVL.

This clonotype has a count of ten or more. The rearrangement uses TRBV10-3 and TRBJ2-1; D not resolved. Per germline, CDR1 ENHRY and CDR2 SYGVKD. V lost 6 bases and J 3 bases, leaving 6 bases between the germline ends. The CDR3 runs 12 residues. Here the CDR3 DNA reads TGTGCCATCAGCCGATACTACAATGAGCAGTTCTTC. This encodes CAISRYYNEQFF.

In nucleotides, the CDR3 is TGTGCCAGCAGCTTAGGGCACGAAAGCCCACAAGAGACCCAGTACTTC. Translated, it gives CASSLGHESPQETQYF. The rearrangement uses TRBV7-6 and TRBJ2-5; no firm D call. The germline CDR1 and CDR2 sequences are SGHVS and FNYEAQ. The CDR3 covers 16 residues. Trimming took 1 base from V and 2 from J, leaving 14 bases between them.

This clonotype was seen repeatedly, ten times or more. This chain joins TRBV20-1 and TRBJ2-1; 11 nucleotides line up with TRBD2. In germline, CDR1 is DFQATT, CDR2 SNEGSKA (reference sequence). With V trimmed by 1 base and J by 4 bases, 3 bases remained unmatched. CDR3 length: 15 residues. The chain's CDR3 is CSARAGTSGYNEQFF. The CDR3 DNA sequence: TGCAGTGCTAGAGCAGGGACTAGCGGTTACAATGAGCAGTTCTTC.

The chain carries TRBV10-2 and TRBJ2-4; no clear D gene. Trimming shortened V by 4 bases and J by 11 bases, and 9 bases separated the two germline ends. The CDR3 consists of 11 residues. The germline V gene encodes CDR1 WSHSY and CDR2 SAAADI. This chain's CDR3 is CASSAQSLQYF. CDR3 nucleotides: TGCGCCAGCAGTGCCCAGAGCCTTCAGTACTTC.

This clonotype was counted at least ten times. This rearrangement joins TRBV20-1 to TRBJ2-3; TRBD2 matches 9 bases. Germline V lookup: CDR1 DFQATT, CDR2 SNEGSKA (reference sequence). The CDR3 contains 14 residues. The trim removed 3 bases at V and 3 bases at J, leaving 4 bases unmatched. The CDR3 is CSASPLAGTDTQYF. CDR3 coding DNA: TGCAGTGCTAGTCCTCTAGCGGGGACAGATACGCAGTATTTT.

The J gene is TRBJ2-7, the V gene TRBV6-2 or TRBV6-3; TRBD1 is a possible D gene (6 bases). Germline V gene sequence: CDR1 MNHEY, CDR2 SVGEGT. The CDR3 loop spans 12 amino acids. V lost 5 bases to trimming and J lost 4 bases, with 9 bases between them. This chain's CDR3 is CASSTTGYEQYF. The CDR3 DNA is TGTGCCAGCAGTACGACAGGATACGAGCAGTACTTC.

This rearrangement joins TRBV5-6 to TRBJ2-7; D remains ambiguous. Trimming cost V 0 bases and J 0 bases, with 7 bases left between them. The CDR3 length is 14 residues. Per the germline V gene, CDR1 is SGHDT and CDR2 is YYEEEE. As DNA, the CDR3 is TGTGCCAGCAGCTTGGGAGTATTCTCCTACGAGCAGTACTTC. Translation: CASSLGVFSYEQYF.

The rearrangement links TRBV6-2 or TRBV6-3 to TRBJ2-7, with TRBD1 matching 12 bases. J lost 3 bases, V lost 6 bases, and 9 bases had no gene match. Germline V gene sequence: CDR1 MNHEY, CDR2 SVGEGT. CDR3 length: 16 residues. This CDR3 is CASSLLGTGGIYEQYV. DNA of the CDR3: TGTGCCAGCAGCTTGCTCGGGACAGGGGGCATCTACGAGCAGTACGTC.

This clonotype was recorded at least ten times. This chain connects TRBV7-2 to TRBJ2-1; 14 nucleotides align to TRBD2. The CDR3 length is 15 residues. CDR1 is SGHTA, CDR2 FQGNSA, per germline. V shed 1 base and J 12 bases; nucleotides not matched to a gene: 5. CDR3 DNA sequence: TGTGCCAGCAGCTTAGGACTAGCGGGAGGGAGGGGGCAGTTCTTC. It is translated as CASSLGLAGGRGQFF.

The V and J genes are TRBV15 and TRBJ1-4, with D hard to call. The CDR3 runs to 15 residues. Germline CDR1 is LNHNV and CDR2 is YYDKDF (reference sequence). Between the trimmed V and J ends, which lost 0 bases and 0 bases, there was a span of 5 bases. The CDR3 DNA reads TGTGCCACCAGCAGAGATGTCACAACTAATGAAAAACTGTTTTTT. Its translation: CATSRDVTTNEKLFF.

This clonotype turned up a few times. The chain recombines TRBV20-1 with TRBJ1-2, with a possible D match to TRBD1 (6 bases). The CDR3 is 12 residues long. The V end lost 3 bases, the J end lost 8 bases, and 13 bases lay between the germline ends. Germline CDR1 DFQATT, CDR2 SNEGSKA (reference sequence). The DNA for the CDR3 is TGCAGTGCTAGTAACAGGGCGGGAGGCTACACCTTC. It is translated as CSASNRAGGYTF.

This chain links TRBV15 with TRBJ2-7; 9 bases line up with TRBD2. J lost 0 bases, V lost 1 base, and 4 bases had no gene match. CDR3 length equals 16 residues. Germline V CDR1 and CDR2: LNHNV, YYDKDF (reference sequence). CDR3 amino acids: CATSRVFSGGSYEQYF. As DNA, the CDR3 is TGTGCCACCAGCAGAGTTTTTAGCGGGGGCTCCTACGAGCAGTACTTC.

The chain has TRBV7-9 and TRBJ2-1; 8 bases agree with TRBD2. The ends lost 4 bases at V and 16 bases at J; junction bases unmatched: 9. Per germline, CDR1 SEHNR and CDR2 FQNEAQ (reference sequence). The CDR3 runs 12 residues. CDR3 protein: CASSSGRVDPFF. The DNA of the CDR3 is TGTGCCAGCAGCTCCGGGAGGGTAGATCCCTTCTTC.

In this sample, this clonotype turned up a few times. The genes are TRBV2 and TRBJ2-3; D ambiguous. The CDR3 is 10 amino acids. The ends were cut back, 5 bases at V and 10 bases at J, with 7 bases in the middle. The germline gives CDR1 SNHLY, CDR2 FYNNEI. The CDR3: CASSSRAQYF. The CDR3 coding sequence is TGTGCCAGCAGTTCAAGGGCGCAGTATTTT.

The sample holds a few counts of this clonotype. The chain carries TRBV7-9 and TRBJ1-4; 9 bases map to TRBD1. This CDR3 has 15 amino acids. The trim removed 7 bases at V and 5 bases at J, leaving 8 bases unmatched. The germline V gene has CDR1 SEHNR and CDR2 FQNEAQ (reference sequence). CDR3 nucleotide sequence: TGTGCCAGCACCCAAACGGGACAGGGAAATGAAAAACTGTTTTTT. It translates to CASTQTGQGNEKLFF.

This clonotype has a count of ten or more. The J gene is TRBJ1-1, the V gene TRBV5-1, with D perhaps TRBD1 (5 bases). Germline V gene data show CDR1 as SGHRS and CDR2 as YFSETQ. This CDR3 comprises 15 residues. The V and J ends lost 1 base and 5 bases respectively, with 15 bases between them. The DNA for the CDR3 is TGCGCCAGCAGCTTGAGGAAAGGGGCCGGAACTGAAGCTTTCTTT. As protein: CASSLRKGAGTEAFF.

This clonotype was counted ten times or more. The rearrangement uses TRBV13 and TRBJ2-5; perhaps TRBD1 as D (6 bases). Germline loops: CDR1 PRHDT, CDR2 FYEKMQ (reference sequence). Trimming pared 4 bases from V and 1 base from J, leaving 10 bases between. The CDR3 contains 14 residues. The CDR3 here is CASSSPDSQETQYF. DNA of the CDR3: TGTGCCAGCAGCTCCCCGGACAGCCAAGAGACCCAGTACTTC.

The chain uses TRBV5-1 and TRBJ2-3; TRBD2 matches at 9 bases. Looked up from germline, CDR1 is SGHRS and CDR2 is YFSETQ. The length of the CDR3 is 15 residues. With V trimmed by 0 bases and J by 4 bases, 3 bases remained unmatched. The CDR3 here is CASSLDGGRADTQYF. For the CDR3, the DNA is TGCGCCAGCAGCTTGGATGGCGGGAGGGCAGATACGCAGTATTTT.

The chain couples TRBV15 to TRBJ2-1, with 13 bases matching TRBD2. In germline, CDR1 is LNHNV, CDR2 YYDKDF (reference sequence). The length of the CDR3 is 17 residues. V lost 1 base, J lost 10 bases, and 10 bases stayed unmatched. The DNA of the CDR3 is TGTGCCACCAGCAGAGGTCTTTGGACTAGCGGGAGTGGGGAGCAGTTCTTC. Its translation is CATSRGLWTSGSGEQFF.

This clonotype was counted a single time. The chain combines TRBV30 with TRBJ2-1; TRBD1 matches at 8 bases. J was trimmed by 0 bases and V by 6 bases; bases with no gene match: 7. The germline gives CDR1 GTSNPN, CDR2 SVGIG (reference sequence). CDR3 size: 15 residues. In DNA form, the CDR3 reads TGTGCCTGTACCCGACAGGGGAGCTCCTACAATGAGCAGTTCTTC. The encoded protein is CACTRQGSSYNEQFF.

The chain joins TRBV18 to TRBJ2-7; no clear D. This CDR3 is built from 14 residues. In germline, CDR1 is KGHSH, CDR2 LQKENI. The ends were cut back, 5 bases at V and 0 bases at J, with 11 bases in the middle. The CDR3 protein is CASSRDLGSYEQYF. Written as DNA, the CDR3 is TGTGCCAGCTCAAGGGATCTCGGCTCCTACGAGCAGTACTTC.